These T cell receptor beta chains were read from a single sample in a study of T-cell memory formation after mild COVID-19. From the 5' RACE reads, TCRdb called clonotypes with MiXCR, one entry per CDR3 protein. The data show 45,000 to 55,000 distinct CDR3 sequences, approximately 8% seen once. Sequenced sample: PBMCs or a T cell subset sorted from them (not recorded which). These receptors all stem from a man aged 18 to 30 who had mild COVID-19 (a few samples of this study predate the infection). Cell type and time point are not known. Both conserved end residues are part of each CDR3. The order of the fields is J gene, clone size, V gene, D gene, CDR3 length, CDR3 protein, CDR3 DNA. D genes are given only for firm matches. Size tells how often a clone was seen (once, few, many) or the class of an expanded clone, and some rows leave it out.

J gene: TRBJ2-5
clone size: few
V gene: TRBV6-5
D gene: -
CDR3 length: 13
CDR3 protein: CASSTSFGETQYF
CDR3 DNA: TGTGCCAGCAGTACTAGCTTCGGGGAGACCCAGTACTTC

J gene: TRBJ2-7
clone size: few
V gene: TRBV18
D gene: -
CDR3 length: 13
CDR3 protein: CASSPGQTYEQYF
CDR3 DNA: TGTGCCAGCTCACCTGGACAGACCTACGAGCAGTACTTC

J gene: TRBJ2-3
clone size: few
V gene: TRBV7-2
D gene: -
CDR3 length: 11
CDR3 protein: CASSVTDTQYF
CDR3 DNA: TGTGCCTCATCGGTTACAGATACGCAGTATTTT

J gene: TRBJ1-2
clone size: few
V gene: TRBV29-1
D gene: -
CDR3 length: 12
CDR3 protein: CSAPGTADGYTF
CDR3 DNA: TGCAGCGCCCCCGGGACGGCTGATGGCTACACCTTC

J gene: TRBJ2-3
clone size: -
V gene: TRBV6-2/TRBV6-3
D gene: -
CDR3 length: 16
CDR3 protein: CASSYRARLYADTQYF
CDR3 DNA: TGTGCCAGCAGTTACCGAGCCAGGCTATACGCCGATACGCAGTATTTT

J gene: TRBJ2-5
clone size: -
V gene: TRBV11-2
D gene: -
CDR3 length: 13
CDR3 protein: CASSLGTKETQYF
CDR3 DNA: TGTGCCAGCAGCTTAGGGACTAAAGAGACCCAGTACTTC

J gene: TRBJ2-1
clone size: many
V gene: TRBV4-2
D gene: TRBD1
CDR3 length: 15
CDR3 protein: CASSPEGTGDNEQFF
CDR3 DNA: TGTGCCAGCAGCCCTGAAGGGACAGGGGACAATGAGCAGTTCTTC

J gene: TRBJ2-3
clone size: few
V gene: TRBV7-2
D gene: TRBD2
CDR3 length: 15
CDR3 protein: CASSAGTSRTDTQYF
CDR3 DNA: TGTGCCAGCAGCGCCGGGACTAGTCGCACAGATACGCAGTATTTT

J gene: TRBJ2-3
clone size: many
V gene: TRBV12-3/TRBV12-4
D gene: -
CDR3 length: 12
CDR3 protein: CASSALRDTQYF
CDR3 DNA: TGTGCCAGCAGTGCTCTCAGAGATACGCAGTATTTT

J gene: TRBJ1-2
clone size: -
V gene: TRBV6-5
D gene: TRBD1
CDR3 length: 14
CDR3 protein: CASSKDRGVDGCTF
CDR3 DNA: TGTGCCAGCAGTAAGGACAGGGGGGTCGATGGCTGCACCTTC

J gene: TRBJ2-1
clone size: -
V gene: TRBV28
D gene: -
CDR3 length: 14
CDR3 protein: CASNYPGAGNEQFF
CDR3 DNA: TGTGCCAGCAACTACCCGGGGGCGGGCAATGAGCAGTTCTTC

J gene: TRBJ2-1
clone size: -
V gene: TRBV20-1
D gene: TRBD2
CDR3 length: 15
CDR3 protein: CSARDHRRGVDEQFF
CDR3 DNA: TGCAGTGCTAGAGATCATCGGCGGGGGGTAGATGAGCAGTTCTTC

J gene: TRBJ2-3
clone size: many
V gene: TRBV4-3
D gene: -
CDR3 length: 14
CDR3 protein: CASSQDWRPDTQYF
CDR3 DNA: TGCGCCAGCAGCCAAGATTGGAGGCCAGATACGCAGTATTTT

J gene: TRBJ1-2
clone size: few
V gene: TRBV6-5
D gene: -
CDR3 length: 14
CDR3 protein: CASAHESGYYGYTF
CDR3 DNA: TGTGCCAGCGCCCATGAATCGGGCTACTATGGCTACACCTTC

J gene: TRBJ2-5
clone size: -
V gene: TRBV7-2
D gene: TRBD2
CDR3 length: 16
CDR3 protein: CASSPPRLAGGETQYF
CDR3 DNA: TGTGCCAGCAGCCCCCCCCGACTAGCGGGGGGGGAGACCCAGTACTTC

J gene: TRBJ2-2
clone size: many
V gene: TRBV5-1
D gene: -
CDR3 length: 12
CDR3 protein: CASSLEVGELFF
CDR3 DNA: TGCGCCAGCAGCTTAGAAGTCGGGGAGCTGTTTTTT

J gene: TRBJ2-6
clone size: few
V gene: TRBV7-2
D gene: -
CDR3 length: 13
CDR3 protein: CASSPGTSKVLTF
CDR3 DNA: TGTGCCAGCAGCCCCGGGACGAGTAAAGTCCTGACTTTC

J gene: TRBJ2-5
clone size: -
V gene: TRBV7-2
D gene: TRBD2
CDR3 length: 16
CDR3 protein: CASSPWTSGGKETQYF
CDR3 DNA: TGTGCCAGCAGCCCCTGGACTAGCGGGGGGAAGGAGACCCAGTACTTC

J gene: TRBJ1-2
clone size: few
V gene: TRBV5-1
D gene: -
CDR3 length: 13
CDR3 protein: CASSLDRAHGYTF
CDR3 DNA: TGCGCCAGCAGCTTGGACAGGGCCCATGGCTACACCTTC

J gene: TRBJ2-1
clone size: many
V gene: TRBV19
D gene: TRBD1
CDR3 length: 15
CDR3 protein: CASSIRQGTYNEQFF
CDR3 DNA: TGTGCCAGTAGTATAAGACAGGGCACCTACAATGAGCAGTTCTTC

J gene: TRBJ2-7
clone size: many
V gene: TRBV7-6
D gene: -
CDR3 length: 13
CDR3 protein: CASSDPPGREQYF
CDR3 DNA: TGTGCCAGCAGCGACCCGCCCGGGCGAGAGCAGTACTTC

J gene: TRBJ2-1
clone size: medium-sized
V gene: TRBV5-1
D gene: TRBD2
CDR3 length: 13
CDR3 protein: CASFLTGGSEQFF
CDR3 DNA: TGCGCCAGCTTCCTGACGGGGGGAAGTGAGCAGTTCTTC

J gene: TRBJ2-1
clone size: -
V gene: TRBV7-2
D gene: -
CDR3 length: 13
CDR3 protein: CASSLTSYNEQFF
CDR3 DNA: TGTGCCAGCAGCTTAACAAGCTACAATGAGCAGTTCTTC

J gene: TRBJ2-3
clone size: few
V gene: TRBV5-1
D gene: TRBD2
CDR3 length: 16
CDR3 protein: CASSLQRTSGGDTQYF
CDR3 DNA: TGCGCCAGCAGCTTGCAGAGGACTAGCGGGGGGGATACGCAGTATTTT

J gene: TRBJ1-1
clone size: many
V gene: TRBV5-1
D gene: -
CDR3 length: 13
CDR3 protein: CASSFDSNTEAFF
CDR3 DNA: TGCGCCAGCAGCTTCGACAGTAACACTGAAGCTTTCTTT

J gene: TRBJ1-2
clone size: few
V gene: TRBV5-6
D gene: -
CDR3 length: 14
CDR3 protein: CASSLGQGKGGYTF
CDR3 DNA: TGTGCCAGCAGCTTGGGGCAGGGAAAAGGAGGCTACACCTTC

J gene: TRBJ2-1
clone size: -
V gene: TRBV11-2
D gene: -
CDR3 length: 16
CDR3 protein: CASSPIRGSSYNEQFF
CDR3 DNA: TGTGCCAGCAGCCCAATCCGGGGGAGCTCCTACAATGAGCAGTTCTTC

J gene: TRBJ2-7
clone size: -
V gene: TRBV7-9
D gene: TRBD1
CDR3 length: 16
CDR3 protein: CASRQHPPQGGGEQYF
CDR3 DNA: TGTGCCAGCAGACAACACCCCCCACAGGGGGGTGGCGAGCAGTACTTC

J gene: TRBJ1-5
clone size: few
V gene: TRBV7-8
D gene: -
CDR3 length: 13
CDR3 protein: CASSRTGNQPQHF
CDR3 DNA: TGTGCCAGCAGCCGGACAGGCAATCAGCCCCAGCATTTT